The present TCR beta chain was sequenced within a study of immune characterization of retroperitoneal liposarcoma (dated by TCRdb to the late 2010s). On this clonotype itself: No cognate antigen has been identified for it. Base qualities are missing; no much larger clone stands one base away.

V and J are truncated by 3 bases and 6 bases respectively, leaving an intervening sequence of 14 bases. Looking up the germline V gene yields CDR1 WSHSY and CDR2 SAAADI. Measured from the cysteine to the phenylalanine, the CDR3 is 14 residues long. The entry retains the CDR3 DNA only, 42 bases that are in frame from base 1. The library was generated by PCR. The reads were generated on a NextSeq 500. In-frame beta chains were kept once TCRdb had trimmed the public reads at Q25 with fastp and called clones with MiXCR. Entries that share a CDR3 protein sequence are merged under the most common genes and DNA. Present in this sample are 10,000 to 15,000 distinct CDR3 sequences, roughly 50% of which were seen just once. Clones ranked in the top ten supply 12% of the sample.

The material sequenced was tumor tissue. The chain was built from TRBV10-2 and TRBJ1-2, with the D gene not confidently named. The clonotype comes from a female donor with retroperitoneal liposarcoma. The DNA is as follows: TGCGCCAGCAGTGAATTGCGGGCAAACCATGGCTACACCTTC. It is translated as CASSELRANHGYTF.